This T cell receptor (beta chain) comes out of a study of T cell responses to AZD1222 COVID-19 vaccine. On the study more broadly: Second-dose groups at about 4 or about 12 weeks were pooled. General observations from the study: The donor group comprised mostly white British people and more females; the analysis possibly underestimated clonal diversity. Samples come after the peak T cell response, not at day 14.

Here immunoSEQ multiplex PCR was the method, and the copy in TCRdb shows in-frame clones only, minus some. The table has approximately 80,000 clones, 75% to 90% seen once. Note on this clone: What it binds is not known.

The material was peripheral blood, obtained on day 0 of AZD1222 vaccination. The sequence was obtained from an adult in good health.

The CDR3 DNA follows: TGCGCCAGCAGCCAAGGAAGGCGGGGGGAGGACGGGGAGCTGTTTTTT. Its protein product is CASSQGRRGEDGELFF. The chain couples TRBV4-1 to TRBJ2-2, with 8 bases that match TRBD2. The germline V gene has CDR1 MGHRA and CDR2 YSYEKL. CDR3 length: 16 residues. J gave up 7 bases and V 1 base, and 8 bases lay outside the gene matches.